This T cell receptor beta chain was sequenced for a study of CD8 T cells in ankylosing spondylitis. Study results and caveats: What appeared characteristic of ankylosing spondylitis blood was a TCR beta motif of eight highly homologous variants. Enrichment of disease-linked clones was reportedly significant in matched ankylosing spondylitis synovial fluid.

Notes on this clonotype: Its specificity is unknown.

TCRdb fed the 5' RACE reads into MiXCR, producing one record per CDR3 protein. Found here are 250,000 or so distinct CDR3 sequences, 18% of them singletons; the top ten hold about a third. Germline V gene lookup returns CDR1 SGHRS and CDR2 YFSETQ. Trimming pared 4 bases from V and 1 base from J, leaving 13 bases between. This CDR3 contains 15 residues. The sample was blood, either unsorted or a sorted T cell fraction (not recorded which). The chain couples TRBV5-1 to TRBJ2-3, with D unclear. The clonotype was recovered from a male donor with ankylosing spondylitis or in good health (not recorded which). Written as DNA, the CDR3 is TGCGCCAGCAGCGAGGACGGAGTGGGCACAGATACGCAGTATTTT. It yields the protein CASSEDGVGTDTQYF.